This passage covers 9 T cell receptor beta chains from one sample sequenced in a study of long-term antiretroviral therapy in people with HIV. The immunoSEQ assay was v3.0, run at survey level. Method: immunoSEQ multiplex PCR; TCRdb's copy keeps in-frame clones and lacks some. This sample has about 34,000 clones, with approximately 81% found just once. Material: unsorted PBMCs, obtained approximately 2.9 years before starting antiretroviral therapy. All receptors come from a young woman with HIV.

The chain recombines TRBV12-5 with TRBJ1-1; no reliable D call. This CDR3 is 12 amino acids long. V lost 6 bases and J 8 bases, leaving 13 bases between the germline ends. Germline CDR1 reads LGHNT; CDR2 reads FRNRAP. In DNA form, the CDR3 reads TGTGCTAGTGGCCCGGACGGACCCGAAGCTTTCTTT. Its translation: CASGPDGPEAFF.

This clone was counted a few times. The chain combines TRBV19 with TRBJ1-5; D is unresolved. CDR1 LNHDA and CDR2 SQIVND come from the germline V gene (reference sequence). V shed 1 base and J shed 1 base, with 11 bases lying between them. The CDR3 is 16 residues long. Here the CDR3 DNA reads TGTGCCAGTAGTATAGGAGGAGGGAGGAGCAATCAGCCCCAGCATTTT. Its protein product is CASSIGGGRSNQPQHF. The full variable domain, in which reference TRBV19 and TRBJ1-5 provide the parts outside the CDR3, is DGGITQSPKYLFRKEGQNVTLSCEQNLNHDAMYWYRQDPGQGLRLIYYSQIVNDFQKGDIAEGYSVSREKKESFPLTVTSAQKNPTAFYLCASSIGGGRSNQPQHFGDGTRLSIL.

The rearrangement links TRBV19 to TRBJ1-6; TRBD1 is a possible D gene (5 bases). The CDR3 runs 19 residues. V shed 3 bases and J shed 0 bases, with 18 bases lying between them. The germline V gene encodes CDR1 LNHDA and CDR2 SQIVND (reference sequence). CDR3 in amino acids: CASSIARQPYSSYNSPLHF. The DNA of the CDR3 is TGTGCCAGTAGTATTGCCCGACAGCCGTACAGCTCCTATAATTCACCCCTCCACTTT. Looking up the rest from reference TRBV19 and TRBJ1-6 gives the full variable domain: DGGITQSPKYLFRKEGQNVTLSCEQNLNHDAMYWYRQDPGQGLRLIYYSQIVNDFQKGDIAEGYSVSREKKESFPLTVTSAQKNPTAFYLCASSIARQPYSSYNSPLHFGNGTRLTVT.

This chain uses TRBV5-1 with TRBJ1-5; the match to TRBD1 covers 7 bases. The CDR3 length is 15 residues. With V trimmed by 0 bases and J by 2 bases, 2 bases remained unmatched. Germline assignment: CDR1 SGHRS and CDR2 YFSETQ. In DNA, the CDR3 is TGCGCCAGCAGCTTGGGGGACAGCGGCAATCAGCCCCAGCATTTT. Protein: CASSLGDSGNQPQHF.

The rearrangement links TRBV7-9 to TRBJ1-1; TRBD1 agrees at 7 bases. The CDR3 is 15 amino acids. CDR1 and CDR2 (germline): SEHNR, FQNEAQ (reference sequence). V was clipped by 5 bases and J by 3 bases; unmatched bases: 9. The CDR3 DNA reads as TGTGCCAGCAGCATATACAGGGGTTTGGACACTGAAGCTTTCTTT. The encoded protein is CASSIYRGLDTEAFF.

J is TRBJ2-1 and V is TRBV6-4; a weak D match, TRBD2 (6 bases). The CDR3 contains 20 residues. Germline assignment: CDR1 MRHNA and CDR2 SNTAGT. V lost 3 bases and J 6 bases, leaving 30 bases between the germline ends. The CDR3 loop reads CASSDRSSAVTLWARNEQFF. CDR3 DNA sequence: TGTGCCAGCAGTGATCGGTCTAGCGCGGTAACCTTATGGGCTCGCAATGAGCAGTTCTTC.

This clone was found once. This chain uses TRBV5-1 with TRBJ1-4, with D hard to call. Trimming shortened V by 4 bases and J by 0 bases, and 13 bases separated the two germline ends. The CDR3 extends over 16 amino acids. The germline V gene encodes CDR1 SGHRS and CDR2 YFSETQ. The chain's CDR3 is CASSPRIPSTNEKLFF. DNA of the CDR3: TGCGCCAGCAGCCCACGCATCCCTTCAACTAATGAAAAACTGTTTTTT.

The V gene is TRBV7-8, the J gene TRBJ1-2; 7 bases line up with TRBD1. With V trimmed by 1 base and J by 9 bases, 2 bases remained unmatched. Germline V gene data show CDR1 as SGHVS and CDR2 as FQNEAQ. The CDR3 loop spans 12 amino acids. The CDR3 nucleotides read TGTGCCAGCAGCTTAGAGGACAGGAGCTACACCTTC. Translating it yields CASSLEDRSYTF.

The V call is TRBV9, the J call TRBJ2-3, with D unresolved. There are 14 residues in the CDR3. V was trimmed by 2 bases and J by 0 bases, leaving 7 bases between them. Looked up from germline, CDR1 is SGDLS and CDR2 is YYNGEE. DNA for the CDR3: TGTGCCAGCAGCGTCGAAACTAGCACAGATACGCAGTATTTT. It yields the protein CASSVETSTDTQYF.